This T cell receptor beta chain was captured by sequencing in a study of OX40 agonist ivuxolimab in advanced cancers. Regarding the complete study: The costimulatory receptor OX40 (CD134) was targeted by ivuxolimab, a fully human IgG2 agonistic monoclonal antibody. Intravenous ivuxolimab was administered to patients every 2 weeks at six dose levels: 0.01, 0.1, 0.3, 1.5, 3 and 10 mg/kg. Peripheral TCRbeta sequencing was intended to test whether TCR sequence diversity was altered and clonal T-cell expansion was caused by ivuxolimab. The paper covers the monotherapy dose-escalation part of the phase I ivuxolimab trial, which included N of about 50 patients. Among the approximately 50 dose-escalation patients, roughly 20 had hepatocellular carcinoma, some 15 melanoma, 9 renal cell carcinoma and 9 head and neck cancer. The dose-escalation cohort was 82.7% male with a mean age of roughly 62 years, ranging from roughly 23 to 79. Three dose-escalation patients achieved partial responses, one with hepatocellular carcinoma and two with cutaneous melanoma. Patients were allowed to have had prior anti-PD-1, anti-PD-L1 or anti-CTLA-4 therapy, and around 43% of the dose-escalation patients had been treated with checkpoint inhibitors.

Genomic DNA was isolated from the sorted cells so that the TCRbeta CDR3 region could be sequenced. TCRbeta CDR3 regions were sequenced using the immunoSEQ Assay. TCRdb's version of the immuneACCESS table is confined to in-frame rearrangements and falls short of the full clone set. An unresolved V gene accounts for under half of the shortfall where checked; the remainder is of unknown origin. The sample profile shows approximately 10,000 clones; around four fifths of them were found once. The ten biggest clones cover around 15% of the sample. The trial excluded patients who had a history of autoimmune disease or were on systemic immunosuppression. Peripheral blood for TCR sequencing was drawn from every dose cohort at baseline, at cycle 4 day 1 and at cycle 7 day 1. Samples came from an open-label, multicenter, first-in-human phase I dose-escalation trial of ivuxolimab. Adults with locally advanced or metastatic head and neck squamous cell, hepatocellular, melanoma or renal cell carcinoma were enrolled in the trial. Before TCR sequencing, CD4+ T cells and CD8+ T cells were sorted from peripheral blood as separate populations.

The study at large found these results: Low levels of normalized T-cell clonal expansion were also seen in some patients who did not respond. At doses of 0.1 to 3.0 mg/kg, clonal expansion of both CD4+ and CD8+ blood T cells was observed from baseline to week 6. In the 0.1-3.0 mg/kg groups, partial responders had among the lowest normalized peripheral clonal expansion, particularly in CD8+ T cells. After ivuxolimab, more expanded clones were found on average in CD8+ T cells than in CD4+ T cells. The antigen specificity of the clonally expanded peripheral T cells was not determined.

Based on the germline V gene (reference sequence), the CDR1 and CDR2 sequences are PRHDT and FYEKMQ. Including cysteine and phenylalanine, the CDR3 has 13 amino acids. Only the CDR3 portion is preserved as DNA: 39 bases, with reading frame beginning at the first base. V loses 0 bases of germline sequence and J loses 4 bases, and the interval between the two ends is 6 bases. This clone was counted only a few times. The target of this receptor is not known. Base qualities are not at hand, and no much larger clone is one base apart. The receptor chain draws on TRBV13 and TRBJ1-1; no D gene call is confident. This TCR came from an adult with an advanced solid tumor such as melanoma, head and neck, liver or kidney cancer. Sequencing used CD4+ or CD8+ T cells sorted from blood, obtained in a trial of the OX40 agonist ivuxolimab. CDR3 reads: CASSLGGSTEAFF. The sequence in DNA is TGTGCCAGCAGCTTAGGAGGGAGCACTGAAGCTTTCTTT.